This TCR beta chain is drawn from a study of shared clonotypes between healthy human individuals. Every subset's genomic DNA went evenly onto several immunoSEQ plates. The authors' processing: Sequence data from immunoSEQ were junction-only and lacked quality scores; consequently, filtering differed. Assay: immunoSEQ multiplex PCR; the TCRdb copy retains only in-frame clones and omits some. The V and J calls and clone size were taken over from that table, and D and trimming were inferred from the DNA. Among approximately 620,000 clones listed, more than 95% were seen once. From germline, CDR1 is SNHLY and CDR2 FYNNEI. The V end lost 3 bases, the J end lost 3 bases, and 18 bases lay between the germline ends. This CDR3 is 16 amino acids long.

The chain joins TRBV2 to TRBJ2-7, with a tentative D call TRBD2 (6 bases). The sequenced sample consisted of naive CD4+ T cells sorted from blood. Indicated subset: CD45RA+ positively selected. This clonotype originated in a woman in her thirties in good health. CDR3 DNA sequence: TGTGCCAGCAGTGATTCTTCTCTGGGACTGATCTACGAGCAGTACTTC. This gives the protein CASSDSSLGLIYEQYF.